This T cell receptor (beta chain) was identified during a study of regulatory T cells in long-lasting Graves disease. A word on this clonotype: Antigen: not known.

Library construction for TCR beta used iRepertoire HTBI primers and Arm-PCR of CDR3 regions. Per the study methods: The samples yielded fewer than 75 TRBV and approximately 15 TRBJ segments. MiXCR, applied by TCRdb to the multiplex PCR reads, yields one record per CDR3 protein. These V and J calls rely on TCRdb rather than the paper's analysis. The data show 400,000 to 500,000 distinct CDR3 sequences, roughly 20% seen once. Per germline, CDR1 MGHRA and CDR2 YSYEKL. This CDR3 has 14 residues. Deletions cut 1 base from V and 2 bases from J, with 6 bases between. Specified time point: persistent/refractory GD, antithyroid drugs over 5 years with positive TRAb. The TCR library used RNA extracted from PBMCs. General study findings and limits: Comparison showed that persistent patients shared more public clonotypes (2,741) than new patients (966). The study examined only peripheral blood, not thyroid tissue.

The TCR sequence derives from a female donor with Graves disease. Sequencing was performed on peripheral blood mononuclear cells (PBMCs), taken when the disease was refractory, from a patient treated with antithyroid drugs. The rearrangement links TRBV4-1 to TRBJ1-5; D is unclear. The CDR3 DNA reads as TGCGCCAGCAGCCAAGTTGAAGGCAATCAGCCCCAGCATTTT. Translated, it gives CASSQVEGNQPQHF.